The next 8 T cell receptor beta chains were all read from a single sample in a study of identical twins. TCRdb re-called the 5' RACE reads through MiXCR, storing one row per CDR3 protein. The sample has approximately 890,000 distinct CDR3 sequences; 10% to 15% are singletons. The same specimen was also included in a second study, on yellow fever vaccine responses in identical twins.

The sequencing input was PBMCs. Source of these receptors: a woman between 18 and 30 years old in good health.

The V call is TRBV10-3, the J call TRBJ2-7; TRBD1 or TRBD2 may be the D gene (5 bases each). The ends were cut back, 4 bases at V and 1 base at J, with 11 bases in the middle. CDR1 is ENHRY and CDR2 is SYGVKD in the germline V gene. This CDR3 is built from 14 residues. In DNA form, the CDR3 reads TGTGCCATCAGTGGCCGGGACGAATCCTACGAGCAGTACTTC. It yields the protein CAISGRDESYEQYF.

The chain carries TRBV20-1 and TRBJ1-1; 7 nucleotides match TRBD1. The CDR3 sequence is 14 residues long. Germline V gene lookup returns CDR1 DFQATT and CDR2 SNEGSKA (reference sequence). The V segment lost 4 bases and the J segment 5 bases; nucleotides outside the gene matches: 10. The CDR3 loop is CSATQTTGRTEAFF. The CDR3 DNA reads TGCAGTGCTACTCAAACGACAGGGCGGACTGAAGCTTTCTTT.

The chain uses TRBV10-1 and TRBJ2-3, with TRBD2 matching 13 bases. The CDR3 extends over 16 amino acids. The J segment lost 5 bases and the V segment lost 5 bases, leaving 7 bases of the junction unmatched. CDR1 and CDR2 (germline): WNHNN, SYGVQD (reference sequence). This CDR3 reads CASSLGLAGVGDTQYF. CDR3 in DNA: TGCGCCAGCAGTCTTGGACTAGCGGGGGTCGGAGATACGCAGTATTTT.

This clonotype showed up just a few times. The V and J genes are TRBV28 and TRBJ2-1; D is ambiguous. This CDR3 region has 13 residues. The germline V and J ends were trimmed by 6 bases and 8 bases, with 14 bases remaining between them. Per the germline V gene, CDR1 is MDHEN and CDR2 is SYDVKM. The CDR3 DNA reads as TGTGCCAGCAGAGGCCCTCCAGCTTATGAGCAGTTCTTC. It specifies CASRGPPAYEQFF.

The sample holds a few counts of this clonotype. This chain uses TRBV6-1 with TRBJ1-5; D may be TRBD1 (5 bases). CDR1 is MNHNS, CDR2 SASEGT, per germline. Trimming removed 5 bases at V and 9 bases at J, with 17 bases between. The CDR3 length is 14 residues. As DNA, the CDR3 is TGTGCCAGCAGTCCCGGACGCGCAGGGATGCCCCAGCATTTT. Protein: CASSPGRAGMPQHF.

There are many counts of this clonotype. The chain carries TRBV28 and TRBJ2-7; 9 bases are a match to TRBD2. V dropped 3 bases and J dropped 1; count of bases not matched to a gene: 7. The CDR3 covers 16 residues. Germline loops: CDR1 MDHEN, CDR2 SYDVKM. The CDR3 loop is CASSFSLAGLSYEQYF. The CDR3 DNA sequence: TGTGCCAGCAGTTTTTCGCTAGCGGGACTATCCTACGAGCAGTACTTC.

This clonotype came up a few times. The V and J genes are TRBV29-1 and TRBJ2-5; perhaps TRBD2 as D (6 bases). The CDR3 is made up of 14 amino acids. Looked up from germline, CDR1 is SQVTM and CDR2 is ANQGSEA. V lost 5 bases and J 5 bases, leaving 18 bases between the germline ends. The CDR3 region is CSVNWGLDSETQYF. The CDR3 DNA is TGCAGCGTTAATTGGGGACTTGATTCGGAGACCCAGTACTTC.

This rearrangement joins TRBV5-1 to TRBJ2-3; D might be TRBD1 (5 bases). V was clipped by 4 bases and J by 2 bases, with 17 bases between them. Germline lookup yields CDR1 SGHRS and CDR2 YFSETQ. This CDR3 comprises 16 residues. CDR3 coding DNA: TGCGCCAGCAGCCCGCCCGTAGTAGGGGTCACAGATACGCAGTATTTT. This translates into CASSPPVVGVTDTQYF.